One TCR beta chain is described in this entry. Its antigen is undetermined. The sample originates from a study of regulatory T cells in long-lasting Graves disease. About the study: By definition, persistent Graves' disease involved antithyroid drugs for over 5 years alongside positive TSH receptor antibodies.

Investigators prepared the TCR beta libraries by applying iRepertoire HTBI primers and Arm-PCR of CDR3 regions. TCRdb used MiXCR to reprocess the multiplex PCR reads, holding one entry per CDR3 protein. The data show around 450,000 distinct CDR3 sequences, approximately 21% seen once. General study results and limits: Shared public clonotypes totalled fewer than 3,000 in persistent patients, compared with roughly 970 in new patients. Persistent disease was associated with favored TRBV28 usage and with favored use of TRBJ1-2 and TRBJ2-5. Small sample size may have lowered accuracy.

Time point defined: persistent/refractory GD, antithyroid drugs over 5 years with positive TRAb. Researchers made the TCR library from RNA that was extracted from PBMCs. V shed 3 bases and J 4 bases; nucleotides not matched to a gene: 8. This CDR3 has 15 amino acids. The germline CDR1 and CDR2 sequences are LNHNV and YYDKDF (reference sequence). The sequence came from a female donor with Graves disease. The V and J genes are TRBV15 and TRBJ1-1; 7 bases fit TRBD1. The starting material was peripheral blood mononuclear cells (PBMCs), obtained when the disease was refractory, from a patient treated with antithyroid drugs. The CDR3 DNA follows: TGTGCCACCAGCAGGGAGGGGGCGAGGGGCACTGAAGCTTTCTTT. This gives the protein CATSREGARGTEAFF.